This T cell receptor beta chain was captured in a study of T cell responses to AZD1222 COVID-19 vaccine. V was pared by 3 bases and J by 7 bases, with 12 bases of the junction left unmatched. This CDR3 region has 16 residues. Germline CDR1 and CDR2: SGHAT and FQDESV (reference sequence). TCRdb keeps only in-frame clones here, not all; method: immunoSEQ multiplex PCR. This repertoire shows approximately 110,000 clones, roughly 90% found once; its top ten account for 0.95% to 1.5%. The chain has TRBV11-1 and TRBJ2-1, with 7 bases lining up with TRBD1. The material was peripheral blood, obtained on day 0 of AZD1222 vaccination. The TCR was taken from an adult in good health. CDR3 region: CASSFSLGQDGNEQFF. CDR3 sequence (DNA): TGTGCCAGCAGCTTCTCTCTCGGACAGGATGGAAATGAGCAGTTCTTC. The full variable domain, in which reference TRBV11-1 and TRBJ2-1 provide the parts outside the CDR3, is EAEVAQSPRYKITEKSQAVAFWCDPISGHATLYWYRQILGQGPELLVQFQDESVVDDSQLPKDRFSAERLKGVDSTLKIQPAELGDSAMYLCASSFSLGQDGNEQFFGPGTRLTVL.